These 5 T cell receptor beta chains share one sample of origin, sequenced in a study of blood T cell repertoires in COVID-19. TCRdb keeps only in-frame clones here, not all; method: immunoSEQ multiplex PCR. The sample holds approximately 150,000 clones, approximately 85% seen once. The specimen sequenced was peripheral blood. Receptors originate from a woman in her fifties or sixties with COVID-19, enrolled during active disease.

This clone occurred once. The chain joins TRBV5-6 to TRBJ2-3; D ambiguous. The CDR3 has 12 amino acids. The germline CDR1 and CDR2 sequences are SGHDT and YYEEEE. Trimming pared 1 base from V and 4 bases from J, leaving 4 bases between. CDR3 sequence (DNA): TGTGCCAGCAGCTTGTACTCAGATACGCAGTATTTT. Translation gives CASSLYSDTQYF.

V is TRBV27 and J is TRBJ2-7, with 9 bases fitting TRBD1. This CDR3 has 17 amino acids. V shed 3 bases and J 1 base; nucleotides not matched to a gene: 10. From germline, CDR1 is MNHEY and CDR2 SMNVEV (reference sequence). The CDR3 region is CASSFSVAQGASYEQYF. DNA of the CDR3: TGTGCCAGCAGTTTTTCGGTCGCACAGGGGGCTTCCTACGAGCAGTACTTC.

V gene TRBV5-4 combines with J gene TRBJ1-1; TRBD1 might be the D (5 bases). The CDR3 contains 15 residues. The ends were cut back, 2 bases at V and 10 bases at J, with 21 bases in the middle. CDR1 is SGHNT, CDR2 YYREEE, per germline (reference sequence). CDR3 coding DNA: TGTGCCAGCAGCTTTATGCTCGGCGGGGGTGATGGAGCTTTCTTT. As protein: CASSFMLGGGDGAFF.

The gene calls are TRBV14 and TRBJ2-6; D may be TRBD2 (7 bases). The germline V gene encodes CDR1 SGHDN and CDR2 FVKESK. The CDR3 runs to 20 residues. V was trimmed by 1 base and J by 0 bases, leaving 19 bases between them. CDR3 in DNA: TGTGCCAGCAGCCAAGTTCGGGGGGCAGGTCAACTCTCTGGGGCCAACGTCCTGACTTTC. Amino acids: CASSQVRGAGQLSGANVLTF.

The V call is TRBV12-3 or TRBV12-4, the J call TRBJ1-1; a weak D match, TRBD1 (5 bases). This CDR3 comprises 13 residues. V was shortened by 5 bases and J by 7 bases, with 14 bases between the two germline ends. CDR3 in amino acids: CASSPGAEGEAFF. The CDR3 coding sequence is TGTGCCAGCAGTCCTGGGGCGGAGGGTGAAGCTTTCTTT.